These T cell receptor beta chains were read from a single sample in a study of blood T cell repertoires in COVID-19. The assay was immunoSEQ multiplex PCR, and TCRdb's table has in-frame clones only and misses some. The sample lists about 220,000 clones, 65% to 85% occurring once. Sequencing was carried out using PBMCs or T cells enriched from blood (not recorded which). The receptors were gathered from a woman in her sixties or seventies who had recovered from COVID-19. CDR3s include the opening cysteine and the closing phenylalanine or tryptophan. D genes are given only for firm matches. Clone size appears in some rows only: once, few, many, or a class for an expanded clone.

J	size	V	D	DNA	CDR3
TRBJ1-2	.	TRBV12-3/TRBV12-4	.	TGTGCCAGCACCGCCGACAGGAACTATGGCTACACCTTC	CASTADRNYGYTF
TRBJ1-2	.	TRBV19	TRBD1	TGTGCCAGTAGTCCCCAGACAGGGGGATACTATGGCTACACCTTC	CASSPQTGGYYGYTF
TRBJ2-5	.	TRBV19	.	TGTGCCAGTAGTGCACCTCCTAGGGGCGGGGAAGAGACCCAGTACTTC	CASSAPPRGGEETQYF
TRBJ2-1	.	TRBV2	.	TGTGCCAGCAGTGAACATCGCGATACTGAGCAGTTCTTC	CASSEHRDTEQFF
TRBJ2-7	.	TRBV29-1	.	TGCAGCGTCCCTAGGGGAATCTACGAGCAGTACTTC	CSVPRGIYEQYF
TRBJ1-1	.	TRBV7-2	TRBD1	TGTGCCAGCAGCGCGCAGGGGGCGCGGGACACTGAAGCTTTCTTT	CASSAQGARDTEAFF
TRBJ1-2	.	TRBV3-1/TRBV3-2	.	TGTGCCAGCAGCTCCACCTGGGGTCAGGGTCCTATCTCCTTC	CASSSTWGQGPISF
TRBJ2-1	.	TRBV4-2	.	TGTGCCAGCAGCTCTTTGTATGAGCAGTTCTTC	CASSSLYEQFF
TRBJ1-2	.	TRBV10-3	.	TGTGCCATCAGTGACCTGGCTGCTGACTATGGCTACACCTTC	CAISDLAADYGYTF
TRBJ1-2	.	TRBV15	.	TGTGCCACCGCGACACCGAGCATGAGTGGCTACACCTTC	CATATPSMSGYTF
TRBJ1-5	.	TRBV6-5	TRBD1	TGTGCCAGCAGGACCGGACAGGGGTTTGAGCCCCAGCATTTT	CASRTGQGFEPQHF
TRBJ2-5	.	TRBV11-3	TRBD1	TGTGCCAGCAGCCCTGGGACAGGCCAAGAGACCCAGTACTTC	CASSPGTGQETQYF
TRBJ2-7	few	TRBV2	.	TGTGCCAGCACCCGACAGTCCTACGAGCAGTACTTC	CASTRQSYEQYF
TRBJ2-2	.	TRBV24-1	.	TGTGCCACCAGTGATCCCGGCAGGGACACCGGGGAGCTGTTTTTT	CATSDPGRDTGELFF
TRBJ1-1	.	TRBV4-1	.	TGCGCCAGCAGCCAAGATGGAACAGGGAAAACTGAAGCTTTCTTT	CASSQDGTGKTEAFF
TRBJ2-2	.	TRBV5-4	TRBD1	TGTGCCAGCAGGAAGGGACAGACGAACACCGGGGAGCTGTTTTTT	CASRKGQTNTGELFF
TRBJ2-7	.	TRBV3-1/TRBV3-2	.	TGTGCCAGCAGCCAAGATCCGTACGAGCAGTACTTC	CASSQDPYEQYF
TRBJ1-4	.	TRBV5-4	.	TGTGCCAGCAGCCCACAGGCCGCAACTAATGAAAAACTGTTTTTT	CASSPQAATNEKLFF
TRBJ1-5	once	TRBV28	.	TGTGCCAGCAGTTCACAGGGAAATCAGCCCCAGCATTTT	CASSSQGNQPQHF
TRBJ2-7	.	TRBV5-1	.	TGCGCCAGCAGGCAAACTACCTACGAGCAGTACTTC	CASRQTTYEQYF
TRBJ2-3	.	TRBV11-2	.	TGTGCCAGCAGCTTAGACTACACAGATACGCAGTATTTT	CASSLDYTDTQYF
TRBJ2-1	.	TRBV11-1	TRBD1	TGTGCCAGCAGCCCTAGAGGACAGGGGAATGAGCAGTTCTTC	CASSPRGQGNEQFF
TRBJ1-5	.	TRBV7-2	.	TGTGCCAGCAGCTTAGTGCCAGGGCGGCCCCAGCATTTT	CASSLVPGRPQHF
TRBJ1-1	.	TRBV5-5	.	TGTGCCAGCAGCTTGGGAGGGAGGGGTCGAAACACTGAAGCTTTCTTT	CASSLGGRGRNTEAFF
TRBJ2-3	few	TRBV11-3	TRBD2	TGTGCCAGCAGCCCCGGGACTAGGGGTAGCACAGATACGCAGTATTTT	CASSPGTRGSTDTQYF
TRBJ2-2	.	TRBV5-1	TRBD1	TGCGCCAGCAGCTCAGGGACAGCCGACACCGGGGAGCTGTTTTTT	CASSSGTADTGELFF
TRBJ1-6	.	TRBV7-9	.	TGTGCCAGCACCCTATCGGGGGGGAACTATAATTCACCCCTCCACTTT	CASTLSGGNYNSPLHF
TRBJ2-3	.	TRBV3-1/TRBV3-2	.	TGTGCCAGCAGCCCCCTCTCAGATACGCAGTATTTT	CASSPLSDTQYF
TRBJ2-2	.	TRBV4-2	.	TGTGCCAGCAGCGGCCGAGGCGGCAGGGCGTCCGGGGAGCTGTTTTTT	CASSGRGGRASGELFF
TRBJ1-3	.	TRBV24-1	.	TGTGCCGTACCGGGACTTCGCTCTGGAAACACCATATATTTT	CAVPGLRSGNTIYF
TRBJ2-5	.	TRBV5-5	.	TGTGCCAGCAGTTTGCGCCCCGTCCCCGGGGAGACCCAGTACTTC	CASSLRPVPGETQYF
TRBJ1-1	.	TRBV11-2	.	TGTGCCAGCAGCTTAAGCGGCAGTATAGTCGCTGAAGCTTTCTTT	CASSLSGSIVAEAFF
TRBJ2-5	.	TRBV7-2	.	TGTGCCAGCACCTCAGGCGTCCAAGAGACCCAGTACTTC	CASTSGVQETQYF
TRBJ1-1	.	TRBV5-4	.	TGTGCCAGCAGCTGGGTGACAGAATCTCACACTGAAGCTTTCTTT	CASSWVTESHTEAFF
TRBJ2-2	.	TRBV27	.	TGTGCCAGCAGTTTATCGTCTTACACCGGGGAGCTGTTTTTT	CASSLSSYTGELFF
TRBJ2-5	.	TRBV6-5	.	TGTGCCAGCAGAGCACTCCAGGCCGTCCGGGAGACCCAGTACTTC	CASRALQAVRETQYF
TRBJ1-2	.	TRBV10-1	.	TGCGCCAGCAGTCTCGGACAGAGCTATGGCTACACCTTC	CASSLGQSYGYTF
TRBJ1-5	.	TRBV3-1/TRBV3-2	.	TGTGCCAGCAGCCAAGGACGGGGCAATCAGCCCCAGCATTTT	CASSQGRGNQPQHF
TRBJ1-4	.	TRBV14	TRBD1	TGTGCCAGCAGCCAAGATCGGACAGGGGCTATTAATGAAAAACTGTTTTTT	CASSQDRTGAINEKLFF
TRBJ1-1	.	TRBV7-9	TRBD1	TGTGCCAGCAGCCCGGGGACAGGGGCTAACACTGAAGCTTTCTTT	CASSPGTGANTEAFF